This T cell receptor (beta chain) was recorded in a study of blood T cell repertoires in COVID-19. Study-wide background: Both acute and convalescent COVID-19 samples were obtained from the United States, Italy and Spain. PBMCs, B-cell-depleted T cells, or T cells provided the cDNA or gDNA that made up the material.

Germline V lookup: CDR1 LGHDT, CDR2 YNNKEL (reference sequence). The CDR3 length is 15 residues. The ends were cut back, 0 bases at V and 4 bases at J, with 12 bases in the middle. Measured with immunoSEQ multiplex PCR; TCRdb has only the in-frame clones, and not every one. The table includes about 34,000 clones, 70% to 80% detected once. The specimen sequenced was peripheral blood. The receptor was derived from a woman aged 55-70 years with acute or convalescent COVID-19. This sequence joins TRBV3-1 (or the pseudogene TRBV3-2) and TRBJ2-5; tentative D call: TRBD2 (6 bases). The CDR3 reads CASSQDLREAETQYF. CDR3 in DNA: TGTGCCAGCAGCCAAGATTTGAGGGAGGCAGAGACCCAGTACTTC.